This T cell receptor beta chain was captured in a study of T-cell reconstitution after alpha-beta-depleted transplantation in children. V dropped 1 base and J dropped 5; count of bases not matched to a gene: 7. The CDR3 sequence is 15 residues long. Germline loops: CDR1 DFQATT, CDR2 SNEGSKA (reference sequence). Unique molecular identifiers were incorporated into the prepared TCRbeta library. In TCRdb, the PCR reads were re-called with MiXCR into one record per CDR3 protein. This table holds some 500,000 distinct CDR3 sequences, over 25% found once. The J gene is TRBJ2-5, the V gene TRBV20-1; TRBD1 matches at 10 bases. This specimen was PBMCs from the stem cell graft donor, taken from the stem cell graft. The clonotype originates from a human donor who donated a stem cell graft to a child with aplastic anemia. The CDR3 sequence is CSARAGTGVAETQYF. CDR3 nucleotide sequence: TGCAGTGCTAGAGCCGGGACAGGGGTAGCGGAGACCCAGTACTTC.